This T cell receptor beta chain was captured by sequencing in a study of CD8 T cells in Susac syndrome. The germline gives CDR1 LNHNV, CDR2 YYDKDF (reference sequence). V was pared by 1 base and J by 4 bases, with 8 bases between. The CDR3 has 13 amino acids. The authors reverse transcribed roughly 0.45 to 1 ug RNA with random hexamers. TCRdb re-derived calls from the immunoSEQ multiplex PCR reads in MiXCR, one entry per CDR3 protein. The sample records 200,000 to 250,000 distinct CDR3 sequences, 95% being singletons. The multiple sclerosis control group comprised treatment-naive patients with stable or active relapsing-remitting disease. TEMRA cells were FACS-enriched, unlike CD8+ and CD4+ T cells, which were negatively isolated.

V and J are TRBV15 and TRBJ2-7, with no clear D. The receptor's source is a human donor with multiple sclerosis. Specimen: CD4+ T cells from PBMCs. The DNA of the CDR3 is TGTGCCACCAGCAGAGCTGGGAAGTACGAGCAGTACTTC. This translates into CATSRAGKYEQYF.